This paragraph reports one TCR beta chain. This entry is derived from a study of blood T cell repertoires in COVID-19. Study-level background: Some COVID-19 samples were acute and others convalescent; all came from the United States, Italy and Spain. The cDNA or gDNA used as material had been derived from T cells, B-cell-depleted T cells, or PBMCs.

Using immunoSEQ multiplex PCR, the repertoire was profiled, and TCRdb retains in-frame clones only, with some absent. The sample records 150,000 to 200,000 clones, around 81% being singletons. CDR1 MGHRA and CDR2 YSYEKL come from the germline V gene. V lost 2 bases to trimming and J lost 2 bases; unmatched junction nucleotides: 4. This CDR3 has 15 amino acids. The gene calls are TRBV4-1 and TRBJ1-2; 8 bases align to TRBD1. Sequencing used peripheral blood. The clonotype originates from a man aged 55 to 70 with active or convalescent COVID-19. CDR3 sequence: CASSQPWTGNYGYTF. The CDR3 region has the DNA TGCGCCAGCAGCCAACCTTGGACAGGGAACTATGGCTACACCTTC.